This T cell receptor (beta chain) was obtained from a study of blood T cell repertoires in COVID-19. Study in general: Donors in the United States, Italy and Spain gave samples during acute or convalescent COVID-19. Sample material is recorded as cDNA or gDNA derived from T cells, B-cell-depleted T cells, or PBMCs.

The table lists this clone with a few counts. Clones were read by immunoSEQ multiplex PCR, and TCRdb kept only the in-frame ones, dropping some. Among roughly 220,000 clones, approximately 83% were seen once, and the ten largest hold about 3%. CDR3 length equals 16 residues. After removal of 5 bases from V and 0 bases from J, the junction contained 4 bases not matched to a gene. Germline V CDR1 and CDR2: MDHEN, SYDVKM. The V call is TRBV28, the J call TRBJ2-2; 9 nucleotides align to TRBD2. The specimen sequenced was peripheral blood. This clonotype was sampled from a woman aged 25 to 39 who had recovered from COVID-19. The CDR3 reads CASSPWTSANTGELFF. The CDR3 DNA reads as TGTGCCAGCAGTCCCTGGACTAGCGCGAACACCGGGGAGCTGTTTTTT.